These 12 T cell receptor beta chains were all obtained from the same sample, sequenced in a study of PD-L1 blockade in urothelial cancer. Data came from immunoSEQ multiplex PCR; TCRdb stores just in-frame clones and leaves some out. The table includes some 84,000 clones, roughly 87% detected once. This specimen was PBMCs, taken around atezolizumab (anti-PD-L1) treatment. The receptors shown here come from a woman aged 70-85 years with urothelial cancer.

The chain employs TRBV18 and TRBJ1-1, with 7 bases identical to TRBD1. CDR3 length: 13 amino acids. CDR1 is KGHSH and CDR2 is LQKENI in the germline V gene. V gave up 2 bases and J gave up 7 bases; unmatched junction bases: 4. The CDR3 region has the DNA TGTGCCAGCTCACCATCGGGACAGATTGAAGCTTTCTTT. Translated, it gives CASSPSGQIEAFF.

Here the CDR3 DNA reads TGTGCCAGCAGTTTATCAGGGTCAGGGGAGACCCAGTACTTC. Translating it yields CASSLSGSGETQYF. The rearrangement joins TRBV27 to TRBJ2-5; D is perhaps TRBD1 (5 bases). Germline assignment: CDR1 MNHEY and CDR2 SMNVEV (reference sequence). The CDR3 extends over 14 amino acids. Trimming left V 0 bases short and J 5 bases short, with 10 bases between.

This clone was observed once. CDR3 residues: CASSLVPGEWGYTF. In DNA, the CDR3 is TGTGCCAGCAGCTTAGTCCCAGGGGAGTGGGGCTACACCTTC. The rearrangement links TRBV7-9 to TRBJ1-2; possible D gene TRBD1, 6 bases. CDR3 length: 14 amino acids. Trimming left V 1 base short and J 8 bases short, with 14 bases between. CDR1 SEHNR and CDR2 FQNEAQ come from the germline V gene (reference sequence).

This rearrangement joins TRBV5-1 to TRBJ2-1; D might be TRBD2 (6 bases). Trimming stripped 5 bases from V and 1 base from J, with 16 bases between. CDR1 and CDR2 (germline): SGHRS, YFSETQ. The CDR3 has 16 amino acids. The CDR3 DNA is TGCGCCAGCAGAGCTAGGGAGGTCCATTCCTACAATGAGCAGTTCTTC. This translates into CASRAREVHSYNEQFF.

This chain joins TRBV4-2 and TRBJ2-2; D may be TRBD1 (5 bases). V lost 4 bases to trimming and J lost 0 bases, with 9 bases between them. Germline CDR1 reads LGHNA; CDR2 reads YNFKEQ. The CDR3 extends over 15 amino acids. In nucleotides, the CDR3 is TGTGCCAGCAGCCTTACAGGATCGAACACCGGGGAGCTGTTTTTT. This sequence encodes CASSLTGSNTGELFF.

The J gene is TRBJ1-2, the V gene TRBV10-3; D is unresolved. The length of the CDR3 is 12 residues. The V gene's germline CDR1 is ENHRY and CDR2 SYGVKD. V was trimmed by 0 bases and J by 6 bases, leaving 5 bases between them. This chain's CDR3 is CAISESGDGYTF. CDR3 DNA sequence: TGTGCCATCAGTGAGTCGGGCGATGGCTACACCTTC.

This sequence joins TRBV5-1 and TRBJ2-1, with D tentatively TRBD1 (6 bases). Trimming took 0 bases from V and 4 from J, leaving 11 bases between them. Germline CDR1 SGHRS, CDR2 YFSETQ. There are 15 residues in the CDR3. Written as DNA, the CDR3 is TGCGCCAGCAGCTTGGCCGGGACACCTTACAATGAGCAGTTCTTC. It specifies CASSLAGTPYNEQFF.

The chain has TRBV4-1 and TRBJ2-6, with D possibly being TRBD2 (5 bases). The CDR3 is made up of 19 amino acids. The V end lost 0 bases, the J end lost 0 bases, and 15 bases lay between the germline ends. In germline, CDR1 is MGHRA, CDR2 YSYEKL. CDR3 protein: CASSQDSRRMYSGANVLTF. The CDR3 DNA follows: TGCGCCAGCAGCCAAGATTCTAGGAGGATGTACTCTGGGGCCAACGTCCTGACTTTC.

V and J are TRBV6-1 and TRBJ1-2; D may be TRBD1 (6 bases). The CDR3 contains 14 residues. Trimming removed 3 bases from V and 3 bases from J, with 11 bases in between. Germline V gene lookup returns CDR1 MNHNS and CDR2 SASEGT. For the CDR3, the DNA is TGTGCCAGCAGTGACTTACAGGGTTACTATGGCTACACCTTC. Amino acid sequence: CASSDLQGYYGYTF.

The chain links TRBV27 to TRBJ1-4, with TRBD1 as a possible D gene (5 bases). The germline V gene encodes CDR1 MNHEY and CDR2 SMNVEV (reference sequence). This CDR3 comprises 15 residues. V lost 2 bases to trimming and J lost 8 bases, with 15 bases between them. CDR3 region: CASSLSLGAREKLFF. The CDR3 region has the DNA TGTGCCAGCAGTTTAAGTCTTGGGGCGAGGGAAAAACTGTTTTTT.

This clone was picked up a small number of times. The V call is TRBV6-6, the J call TRBJ1-1; tentative D call: TRBD1 (6 bases). This CDR3 contains 16 residues. CDR1 and CDR2 from the germline V gene are MNHNY and SVGAGI (reference sequence). The ends were cut back, 4 bases at V and 0 bases at J, with 15 bases in the middle. This CDR3 is CASSFLLRGMNTEAFF. The CDR3 nucleotides read TGTGCCAGCAGTTTCCTCCTCAGGGGTATGAACACTGAAGCTTTCTTT.

In its sample, this clone was seen a few times. The rearrangement joins TRBV6-6 to TRBJ1-5; no clear D. Germline values: CDR1 MNHNY, CDR2 SVGAGI (reference sequence). This CDR3 has 15 residues. V lost 2 bases, J lost 4 bases, and 12 bases lay in between. The CDR3 sequence: CASSYGTGGNQPQHF. The CDR3 region has the DNA TGTGCCAGCAGTTACGGTACGGGAGGGAATCAGCCCCAGCATTTT.